The 29 T cell receptor beta chains listed next were all sequenced from one sample in a study of identical twins. Using its own MiXCR run on the 5' RACE reads, TCRdb lists one record per CDR3 protein. The table lists some 590,000 distinct CDR3 sequences, roughly 9.5% of them singletons. The sample was also linked to a second study, of yellow fever vaccine responses in identical twins.

Specimen: PBMCs. The origin of the receptors is a woman aged 18-29 years in good health.

As to this clonotype: At one end, the junction sequence differs from germline, possibly due to a read error. This chain links TRBV6-2 or TRBV6-3 with TRBJ1-1; TRBD1 agrees at 8 bases. The germline CDR1 and CDR2 sequences are MNHEY and SVGEGT. CDR3 length: 15 residues. The CDR3 nucleotides are TGTGCCAGCAGTTACGGGGACAGGAGTAACGCTGAAGCTCTCTTT. Protein: CASSYGDRSNAEALF.

This clonotype has only a few counts. The chain joins TRBV11-2 to TRBJ2-7; D is perhaps TRBD2 (6 bases). Looked up from germline, CDR1 is SGHAT and CDR2 is FQNNGV. V was trimmed by 4 bases and J by 3 bases, leaving 16 bases between them. This CDR3 is built from 15 residues. The CDR3 reads CASSWRGQRVYEQYF. The CDR3, as DNA: TGTGCCAGCAGCTGGAGGGGTCAGAGAGTCTACGAGCAGTACTTC.

This clonotype came up a few times. This chain uses TRBV10-3 with TRBJ1-4; D is unclear. The CDR3 runs to 14 residues. V was clipped by 0 bases and J by 8 bases, with 10 bases between them. In germline, CDR1 is ENHRY, CDR2 SYGVKD. CDR3 coding DNA: TGTGCCATCAGTGAGTCGGGGTTTCGGGAAAAACTGTTTTTT. Protein product: CAISESGFREKLFF.

This clonotype was seen repeatedly, ten times or more. CDR3 DNA: TGCAGTGCTAGAGATGGGACCCGCCCCGGAGATACGCAGTATTTT. Its protein product is CSARDGTRPGDTQYF. This chain uses TRBV20-1 with TRBJ2-3; the D call may be TRBD1 or TRBD2 (5 bases each). CDR1 is DFQATT and CDR2 is SNEGSKA in the germline V gene (reference sequence). The CDR3 spans 15 residues. V was clipped by 0 bases and J by 5 bases, with 15 bases between them.

The chain links TRBV6-2 or TRBV6-3 to TRBJ2-7; D is uncertain. This CDR3 has 12 residues. CDR1 and CDR2 from the germline V gene are MNHEY and SVGEGT. The germline V and J ends were trimmed by 5 bases and 2 bases, with 7 bases remaining between them. Here the CDR3 reads CASSQQTYEQYF. CDR3 coding DNA: TGTGCCAGCAGTCAACAGACCTACGAGCAGTACTTC.

This clonotype has ten or more counts. The rearrangement joins TRBV7-9 to TRBJ2-2; D is unclear. This CDR3 has 16 amino acids. V lost 5 bases to trimming and J lost 6 bases, with 19 bases between them. CDR1 SEHNR and CDR2 FQNEAQ come from the germline V gene (reference sequence). The DNA of the CDR3 is TGTGCCAGCAGCCCAGTTGACCCTTTAAGGGCCGGGGAGCTGTTTTTT. It codes for CASSPVDPLRAGELFF. The full variable domain, in which reference TRBV7-9 and TRBJ2-2 provide the parts outside the CDR3, is DTGVSQNPRHKITKRGQNVTFRCDPISEHNRLYWYRQTLGQGPEFLTYFQNEAQLEKSRLLSDRFSAERPKGSFSTLEIQRTEQGDSAMYLCASSPVDPLRAGELFFGEGSRLTVL.

The J gene is TRBJ2-1, the V gene TRBV20-1; the D gene is possibly TRBD1 (7 bases). The CDR3 spans 14 residues. Germline V gene lookup returns CDR1 DFQATT and CDR2 SNEGSKA (reference sequence). The V gene lost 6 bases and the J gene lost 8 bases, with 20 bases spanning the gap. As DNA, the CDR3 is TGCAGTGCCGAAAAGGGGGCTAGCGTCGATGAGCAGTTCTTC. This gives the protein CSAEKGASVDEQFF.

The CDR3 sequence: CASSQVRLAAYNEQFF. As DNA, the CDR3 is TGCGCCAGCAGCCAAGTAAGGCTAGCGGCCTACAATGAGCAGTTCTTC. V usage is TRBV4-3 and J usage is TRBJ2-1; TRBD2 aligns across 7 bases. Germline assignment: CDR1 LGHNA and CDR2 YSLEER. The J segment lost 2 bases and the V segment lost 1 base, leaving 5 bases of the junction unmatched. There are 16 residues in the CDR3.

The CDR3 reads CASSQGQGIGTGELFF. The CDR3 coding sequence is TGTGCCAGCAGCCAGGGACAGGGGATCGGCACCGGGGAGCTGTTTTTT. The V gene is TRBV4-2, the J gene TRBJ2-2, with 10 bases that match TRBD1. After removal of 3 bases from V and 4 bases from J, the junction contained 5 bases not matched to a gene. The CDR3 runs to 16 residues. Per germline, CDR1 LGHNA and CDR2 YNFKEQ.

This clonotype was counted many times. The chain couples TRBV20-1 to TRBJ2-1; the D gene is possibly TRBD1 (6 bases). The CDR3 runs 18 residues. Germline V gene data show CDR1 as DFQATT and CDR2 as SNEGSKA (reference sequence). The V gene lost 7 bases and the J gene lost 4 bases, with 29 bases spanning the gap. CDR3 in amino acids: CSVPSPLSRGWGYNEQFF. CDR3 nucleotides: TGCAGTGTCCCCTCCCCCCTATCCAGGGGTTGGGGGTACAATGAGCAGTTCTTC.

As to this clonotype: The CDR3 carries no conserved terminal phenylalanine or tryptophan, so it likely arises from a read error. The chain recombines TRBV5-4 with TRBJ2-1, with TRBD1 identical over 8 bases. Per the germline V gene, CDR1 is SGHNT and CDR2 is YYREEE (reference sequence). The CDR3 is made up of 15 amino acids. V was pared by 4 bases and J by 0 bases, with 3 bases of the junction left unmatched. CDR3 loop: CASSRGQDSYNEQFL. In DNA form, the CDR3 reads TGTGCCAGCAGCAGGGGACAGGACTCCTACAATGAGCAGTTCTTA.

This chain links TRBV7-1 with TRBJ2-1, with 13 bases matching TRBD2. TRBV7-1 is reported as an ORF; its role is uncertain. With V trimmed by 2 bases and J by 3 bases, 13 bases remained unmatched. This CDR3 comprises 20 residues. The CDR3 DNA follows: TGTGCCAGCAGCTCACGTCAGCTCGAGGGACTAGCGGGGTTCTACAATGAGCAGTTCTTC. Its translation is CASSSRQLEGLAGFYNEQFF.

This clonotype appeared many times. This rearrangement joins TRBV12-3 or TRBV12-4 to TRBJ2-7; TRBD2 agrees at 12 bases. The ends lost 6 bases at V and 1 base at J; junction bases unmatched: 4. The CDR3 consists of 15 residues. CDR3 coding DNA: TGTGCCAGCAGCTCTGGACTAGCGGGGTCCTACGAGCAGTACTTC. It is translated as CASSSGLAGSYEQYF.

This clonotype was counted a few times. The rearrangement links TRBV28 to TRBJ2-7; D is possibly TRBD2 (5 bases). The V and J ends lost 7 bases and 2 bases respectively, with 12 bases between them. This CDR3 is 13 amino acids long. Germline lookup yields CDR1 MDHEN and CDR2 SYDVKM. The CDR3 loop reads CASNPQRAYEQYF. The DNA for the CDR3 is TGTGCCAGCAACCCCCAGAGGGCCTACGAGCAGTACTTC.

The chain is built from TRBV5-5 and TRBJ2-3; D is perhaps TRBD2 (7 bases). V was clipped by 4 bases and J by 4 bases, with 16 bases between them. CDR3 length: 15 residues. Germline-derived CDR1 and CDR2 are SGHKS and YYEKEE (reference sequence). CDR3 region: CASSLGGLRADTQYF. CDR3 nucleotides: TGTGCCAGCAGCCTCGGGGGGCTGAGGGCAGATACGCAGTATTTT.

This clonotype occurred many times. The chain links TRBV6-5 to TRBJ2-5; 8 bases are shared with TRBD2. The CDR3 spans 17 residues. From germline, CDR1 is MNHEY and CDR2 SVGAGI. V shed 1 base, J shed 0 bases, and the junction held 7 bases outside the gene matches. This chain's CDR3 is CASSYFPGGGNQETQYF. CDR3 nucleotide sequence: TGTGCCAGCAGTTACTTCCCGGGAGGGGGTAACCAAGAGACCCAGTACTTC.

The table lists this clonotype with a few counts. The rearrangement uses TRBV28 and TRBJ1-6, with 11 nucleotides matching TRBD1. The ends lost 7 bases at V and 9 bases at J; junction bases unmatched: 8. CDR3 size: 15 residues. Germline lookup yields CDR1 MDHEN and CDR2 SYDVKM. CDR3 region: CASTDRGQGVSPLHF. The CDR3 coding sequence is TGTGCCAGCACCGATCGGGGACAGGGGGTTTCACCCCTCCACTTT.

This clonotype appeared a few times. The chain uses TRBV3-1 and TRBJ2-1; D unclear. This CDR3 spans 17 amino acids. CDR1 is LGHDT and CDR2 is YNNKEL in the germline V gene (reference sequence). Trimming removed 2 bases at V and 0 bases at J, with 14 bases between. The CDR3 here is CASSQSGSPSSYNEQFF. The CDR3 nucleotides read TGTGCCAGCAGCCAATCTGGCTCTCCGAGCTCCTACAATGAGCAGTTCTTC.

This clonotype has only a few counts. V and J are TRBV2 and TRBJ2-5; 9 bases are a match to TRBD2. Germline lookup yields CDR1 SNHLY and CDR2 FYNNEI. The CDR3 runs 15 residues. Germline trimming cut 3 bases from V and 7 bases from J; bases unmatched to any gene: 9. The CDR3 sequence: CASSDLIAGERTQYF. DNA of the CDR3: TGTGCCAGCAGTGATTTGATAGCGGGAGAGAGGACCCAGTACTTC.

There are a few counts of this clonotype. The chain combines TRBV6-1 with TRBJ1-5; 7 bases map to TRBD1. The CDR3 is 15 amino acids. Germline V gives CDR1 MNHNS, CDR2 SASEGT. V lost 5 bases, J lost 4 bases, and 8 bases stayed unmatched. In DNA form, the CDR3 reads TGTGCCAGCAGTACCACAGGGGACTGGAATCAGCCCCAGCATTTT. Translated, it gives CASSTTGDWNQPQHF.

Ten or more counts support this clonotype. V and J are TRBV12-3 or TRBV12-4 and TRBJ2-3; D remains unclear. There are 13 residues in the CDR3. The V end lost 6 bases, the J end lost 4 bases, and 11 bases lay between the germline ends. CDR3 residues: CASRISRADTQYF. The CDR3, as DNA: TGTGCCAGCAGAATTAGTCGAGCAGATACGCAGTATTTT.

V gene TRBV30 combines with J gene TRBJ2-1; D may be TRBD1 or TRBD2 (5 bases each). Per the germline V gene, CDR1 is GTSNPN and CDR2 is SVGIG (reference sequence). CDR3 length: 12 amino acids. V was shortened by 0 bases and J by 9 bases, with 9 bases between the two germline ends. CDR3 nucleotides: TGTGCCTGGAGTGTACGGGGCGTTGAGCAGTTCTTC. This encodes CAWSVRGVEQFF. The whole variable domain, remainder taken from reference TRBV30 and TRBJ2-1, is SQTIHQWPATLVQPVGSPLSLECTVEGTSNPNLYWYRQAAGRGLQLLFYSVGIGQISSEVPQNLSASRPQDRQFILSSKKLLLSDSGFYLCAWSVRGVEQFFGPGTRLTVL.

This clonotype showed up just a few times. This chain connects TRBV9 to TRBJ1-3, with D uncertain. Trimming shortened V by 3 bases and J by 0 bases, and 10 bases separated the two germline ends. Germline V lookup: CDR1 SGDLS, CDR2 YYNGEE. The CDR3 sequence is 15 residues long. The CDR3: CASSADLSSGNTIYF. In DNA form, the CDR3 reads TGTGCCAGCAGCGCTGACTTGAGCTCTGGAAACACCATATATTTT.

This clonotype was counted only a few times. The rearrangement links TRBV3-1 to TRBJ2-1; TRBD2 matches 10 bases. The CDR3 has 16 amino acids. V trimming: 1 base; J trimming: 8 bases; junction bases outside the gene matches: 8. CDR1 and CDR2 (germline): LGHDT, YNNKEL (reference sequence). DNA for the CDR3: TGTGCCAGCAGCCAAGGGCCCGGGACTAGCGCACATGAGCAGTTCTTC. It codes for CASSQGPGTSAHEQFF.

The J gene is TRBJ2-2, the V gene TRBV29-1; D not certain. CDR1 is SQVTM and CDR2 is ANQGSEA in the germline V gene. V lost 1 base, J lost 3 bases, and 6 bases lay in between. The CDR3 runs to 13 residues. The CDR3 loop is CSVEVPDTGELFF. The CDR3 nucleotides read TGCAGCGTTGAAGTGCCGGACACCGGGGAGCTGTTTTTT.

The CDR3 loop reads CASSQPGGGGAGELFF. The CDR3 nucleotides are TGCGCCAGCAGCCAACCCGGGGGGGGAGGCGCCGGGGAGCTGTTTTTT. The rearrangement uses TRBV4-3 and TRBJ2-2; TRBD2 matches 8 bases. This CDR3 comprises 16 residues. Germline lookup yields CDR1 LGHNA and CDR2 YSLEER. V gave up 2 bases and J gave up 6 bases; unmatched junction bases: 8.

This clonotype appeared many times. The chain combines TRBV27 with TRBJ2-5; 7 positions agree with TRBD1. With 4 bases clipped from V and 2 bases from J, the junction kept 4 bases outside the gene matches. The CDR3 extends over 14 amino acids. Germline CDR1 is MNHEY and CDR2 is SMNVEV (reference sequence). In DNA, the CDR3 is TGTGCCAGCAGTTGGGACAGCTTTCAAGAGACCCAGTACTTC. Its protein is CASSWDSFQETQYF.

This clonotype was found many times. This chain's CDR3 is CASSFRESYNEQFF. CDR3 in DNA: TGTGCCAGCAGTTTCCGGGAGTCGTACAATGAGCAGTTCTTC. The V and J genes are TRBV12-3 or TRBV12-4 and TRBJ2-1; possibly TRBD2 for D (6 bases). The ends were cut back, 3 bases at V and 4 bases at J, with 10 bases in the middle. The CDR3 has 14 residues.

This clonotype came up a few times. The chain couples TRBV2 to TRBJ1-2, with no clear D. The V end lost 2 bases, the J end lost 8 bases, and 12 bases lay between the germline ends. Germline V gene lookup returns CDR1 SNHLY and CDR2 FYNNEI. The CDR3 length is 13 residues. The CDR3 is CASSETTLRGYTF. The CDR3 DNA sequence: TGTGCCAGCAGTGAAACAACTCTGCGGGGCTACACCTTC.